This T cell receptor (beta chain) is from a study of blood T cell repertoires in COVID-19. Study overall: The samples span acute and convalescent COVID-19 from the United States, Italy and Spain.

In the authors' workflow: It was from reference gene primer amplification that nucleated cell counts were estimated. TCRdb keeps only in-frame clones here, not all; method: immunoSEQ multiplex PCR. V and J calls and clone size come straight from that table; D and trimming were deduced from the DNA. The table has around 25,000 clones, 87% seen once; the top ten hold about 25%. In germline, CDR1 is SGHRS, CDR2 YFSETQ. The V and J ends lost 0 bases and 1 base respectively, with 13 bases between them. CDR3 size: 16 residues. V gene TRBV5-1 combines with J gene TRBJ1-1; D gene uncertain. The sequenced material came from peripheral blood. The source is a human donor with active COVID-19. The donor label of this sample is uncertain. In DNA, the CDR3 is TGCGCCAGCAGCTTGGGTCAGGTCAGTAAGAACACTGAAGCTTTCTTT. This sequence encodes CASSLGQVSKNTEAFF.